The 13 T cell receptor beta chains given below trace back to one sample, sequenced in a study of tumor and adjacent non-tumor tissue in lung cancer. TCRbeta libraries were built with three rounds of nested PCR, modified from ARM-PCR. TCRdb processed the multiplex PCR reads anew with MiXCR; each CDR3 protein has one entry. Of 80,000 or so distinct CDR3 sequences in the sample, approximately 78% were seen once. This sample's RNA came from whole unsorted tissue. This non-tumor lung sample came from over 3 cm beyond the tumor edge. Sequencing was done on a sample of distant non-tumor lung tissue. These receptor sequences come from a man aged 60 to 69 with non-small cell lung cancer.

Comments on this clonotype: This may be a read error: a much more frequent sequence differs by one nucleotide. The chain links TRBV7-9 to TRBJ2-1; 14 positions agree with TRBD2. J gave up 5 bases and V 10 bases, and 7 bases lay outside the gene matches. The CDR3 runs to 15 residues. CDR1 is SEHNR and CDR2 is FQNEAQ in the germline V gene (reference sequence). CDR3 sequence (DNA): TGTGCCAACAACCCGGGACTAGCGGGGGACAATGAGCAGTTCTTC. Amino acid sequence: CANNPGLAGDNEQFF.

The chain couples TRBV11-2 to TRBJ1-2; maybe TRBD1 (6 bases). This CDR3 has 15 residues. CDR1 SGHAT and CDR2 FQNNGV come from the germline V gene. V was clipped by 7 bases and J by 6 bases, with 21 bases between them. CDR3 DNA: TGTGCCAGCACTCCTGGAGGACTGGGGGCGAATGGCTACACCTTC. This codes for CASTPGGLGANGYTF. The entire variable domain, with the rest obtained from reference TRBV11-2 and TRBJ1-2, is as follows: EAGVAQSPRYKIIEKRQSVAFWCNPISGHATLYWYQQILGQGPKLLIQFQNNGVVDDSQLPKDRFSAERLKGVDSTLKIQPAKLEDSAVYLCASTPGGLGANGYTFGSGTRLTVV.

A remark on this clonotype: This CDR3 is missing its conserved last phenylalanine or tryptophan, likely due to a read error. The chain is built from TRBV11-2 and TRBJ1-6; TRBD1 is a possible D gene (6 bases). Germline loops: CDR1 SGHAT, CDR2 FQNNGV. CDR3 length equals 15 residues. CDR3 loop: CANSLGGDNNLPLHL. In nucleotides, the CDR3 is TGTGCCAACAGCTTAGGGGGGGACAATAATTTACCCCTCCACTTA.

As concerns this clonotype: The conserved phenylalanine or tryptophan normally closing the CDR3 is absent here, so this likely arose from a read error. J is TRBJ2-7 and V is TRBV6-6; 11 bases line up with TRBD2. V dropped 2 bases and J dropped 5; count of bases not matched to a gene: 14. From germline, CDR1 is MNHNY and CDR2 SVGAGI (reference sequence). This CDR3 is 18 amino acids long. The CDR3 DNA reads TGTGCCAGCAGTTACCTCGAACTAGCGGGAGATCGTAGCAACGAGCAGTACTTA. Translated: CASSYLELAGDRSNEQYL.

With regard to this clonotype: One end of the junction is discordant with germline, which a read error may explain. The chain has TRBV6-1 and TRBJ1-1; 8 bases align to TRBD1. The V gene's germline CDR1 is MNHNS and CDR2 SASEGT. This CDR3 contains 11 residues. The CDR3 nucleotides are TGTGCCAACAGTAGGGACAGGAAAGCTTTCTTT. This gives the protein CANSRDRKAFF.

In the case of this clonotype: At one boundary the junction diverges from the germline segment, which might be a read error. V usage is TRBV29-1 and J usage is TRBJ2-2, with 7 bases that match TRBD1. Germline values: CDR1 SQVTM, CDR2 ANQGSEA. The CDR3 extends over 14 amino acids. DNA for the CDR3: TGCAGCGGCCAGGAAGCAGGAAACACAGGGGAGCTGTATTTT. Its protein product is CSGQEAGNTGELYF.

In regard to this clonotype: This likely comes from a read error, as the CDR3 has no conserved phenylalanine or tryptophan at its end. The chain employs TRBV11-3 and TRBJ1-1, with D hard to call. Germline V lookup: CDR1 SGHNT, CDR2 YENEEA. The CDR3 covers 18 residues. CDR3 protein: CASSLTPNLYCRNIEAFL. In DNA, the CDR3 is TGTGCCAGCAGCTTAACGCCGAATCTGTATTGTCGGAACATTGAAGCTTTCCTT.

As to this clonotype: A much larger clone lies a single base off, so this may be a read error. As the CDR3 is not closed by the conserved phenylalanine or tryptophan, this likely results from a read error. CDR3 DNA: TGTGCCAGCAGCCTTCAGGGCGCTGGAAACACCATATATTAT. This codes for CASSLQGAGNTIYY. The chain couples TRBV5-4 to TRBJ1-3; D may be TRBD1 (5 bases). The CDR3 contains 14 residues. The germline V gene encodes CDR1 SGHNT and CDR2 YYREEE (reference sequence). The V and J ends lost 4 bases and 2 bases respectively, with 10 bases between them.

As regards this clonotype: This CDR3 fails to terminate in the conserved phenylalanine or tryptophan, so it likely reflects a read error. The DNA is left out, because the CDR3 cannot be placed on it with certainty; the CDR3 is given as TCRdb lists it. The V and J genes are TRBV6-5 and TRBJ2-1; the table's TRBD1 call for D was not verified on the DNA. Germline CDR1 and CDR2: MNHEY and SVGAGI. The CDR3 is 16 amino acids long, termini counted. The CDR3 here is CASSYGPGTVNNEQFY.

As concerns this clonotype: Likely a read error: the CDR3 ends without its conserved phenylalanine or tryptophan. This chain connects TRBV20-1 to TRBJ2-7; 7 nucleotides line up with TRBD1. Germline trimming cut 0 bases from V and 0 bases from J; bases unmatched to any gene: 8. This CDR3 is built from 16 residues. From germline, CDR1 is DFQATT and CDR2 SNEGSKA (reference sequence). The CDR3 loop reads CSARDDRQGTSYEQYS. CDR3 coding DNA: TGCAGTGCTAGAGATGATCGACAGGGTACCTCCTACGAGCAGTACTCC.

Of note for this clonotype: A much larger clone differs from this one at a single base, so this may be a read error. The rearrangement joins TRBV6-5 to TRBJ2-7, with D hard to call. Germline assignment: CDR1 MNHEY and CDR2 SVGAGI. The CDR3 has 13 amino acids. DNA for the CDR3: TGTGCCAACAGTTACGAAGCTGAACGCGAGCAGTACTTC. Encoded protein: CANSYEAEREQYF.

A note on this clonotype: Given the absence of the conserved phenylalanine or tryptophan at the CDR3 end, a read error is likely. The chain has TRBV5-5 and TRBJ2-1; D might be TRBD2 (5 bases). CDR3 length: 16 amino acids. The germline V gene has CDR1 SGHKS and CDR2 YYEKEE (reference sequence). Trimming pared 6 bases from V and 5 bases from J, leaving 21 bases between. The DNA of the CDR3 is TGTGCCAGCAAACCCCCCGGGATCAGGTACGACAATGAGCAGTTCATC. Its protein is CASKPPGIRYDNEQFI.

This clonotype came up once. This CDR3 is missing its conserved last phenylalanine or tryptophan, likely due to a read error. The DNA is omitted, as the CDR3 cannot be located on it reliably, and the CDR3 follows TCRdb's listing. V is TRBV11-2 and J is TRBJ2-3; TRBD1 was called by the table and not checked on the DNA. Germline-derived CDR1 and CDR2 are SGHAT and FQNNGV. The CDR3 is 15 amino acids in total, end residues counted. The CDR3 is CACSFPRGGAHTRYS.